This T cell receptor beta chain emerged from a study of early stage breast cancer tumors. In the study overall: The ER+/PR+/HER2- tumors included seven or eight ductal and a few lobular carcinomas. Each sample averaged around 9.4-fold read coverage.

Clones were sequenced by immunoSEQ multiplex PCR, and TCRdb holds only the in-frame ones, with some missing. The table has 9,000 to 10,000 clones, 64% seen once. The ends lost 4 bases at V and 2 bases at J; junction bases unmatched: 2. From germline, CDR1 is LNHDA and CDR2 SQIVND (reference sequence). CDR3 length: 14 residues. This clone was seen a few times. Its antigen remains unidentified. General study points: Comparing each tissue with blood distinguished tumor from normal in about 90% of the 16 patients.

The sample was breast tumor tissue. The gene calls are TRBV19 and TRBJ2-7; 10 bases match TRBD2. This receptor was taken from a person aged 55 to 75 with breast cancer. CDR3 protein: CASSTLAGTYEQYF. CDR3 bases: TGTGCCAGTAGTACACTAGCGGGAACCTACGAGCAGTACTTC. Looking up the rest from reference TRBV19 and TRBJ2-7 gives the full variable domain: DGGITQSPKYLFRKEGQNVTLSCEQNLNHDAMYWYRQDPGQGLRLIYYSQIVNDFQKGDIAEGYSVSREKKESFPLTVTSAQKNPTAFYLCASSTLAGTYEQYFGPGTRLTVT.